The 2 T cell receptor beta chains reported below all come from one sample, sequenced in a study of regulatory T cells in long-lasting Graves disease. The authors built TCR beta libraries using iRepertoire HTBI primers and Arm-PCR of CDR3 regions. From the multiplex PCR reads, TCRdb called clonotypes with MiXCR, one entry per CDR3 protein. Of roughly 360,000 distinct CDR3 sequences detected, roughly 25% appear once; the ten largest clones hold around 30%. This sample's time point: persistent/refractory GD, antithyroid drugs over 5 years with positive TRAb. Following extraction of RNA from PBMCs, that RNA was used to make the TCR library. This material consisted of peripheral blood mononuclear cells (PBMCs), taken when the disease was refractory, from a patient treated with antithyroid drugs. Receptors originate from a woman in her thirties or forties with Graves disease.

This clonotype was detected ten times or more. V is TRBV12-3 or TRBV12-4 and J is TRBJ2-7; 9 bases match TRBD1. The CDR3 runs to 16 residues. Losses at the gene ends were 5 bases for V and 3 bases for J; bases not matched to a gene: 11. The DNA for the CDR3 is TGTGCCAGCAGTCGGGACAGGGTGCGCGAGTTCTACGAGCAGTACTTC. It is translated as CASSRDRVREFYEQYF.

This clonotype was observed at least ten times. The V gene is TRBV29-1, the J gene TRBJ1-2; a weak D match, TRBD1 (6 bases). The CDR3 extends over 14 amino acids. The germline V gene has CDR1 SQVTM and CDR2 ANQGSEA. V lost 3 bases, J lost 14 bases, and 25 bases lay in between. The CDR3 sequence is CSVELESAGHIATF. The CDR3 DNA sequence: TGCAGCGTTGAGTTGGAGTCTGCGGGACACATCGCGACCTTC.